The rows below give T cell receptor beta chains drawn from one sample of a study of cytotoxic CD8 clonotypes in ibrutinib-treated CLL. Clones were read by immunoSEQ multiplex PCR, and TCRdb kept only the in-frame ones, dropping some. The sample has roughly 150,000 clones, 70% to 90% seen once. Specimen: PBMCs, collected at disease progression, from a patient treated with ibrutinib. Receptors were obtained from a human donor with chronic lymphocytic leukemia. Both conserved end residues are part of each CDR3. Each record gives: clone size, D gene, J gene, V gene, CDR3 DNA, CDR3 protein. A D gene is named only where the DNA matches it firmly. Clone size is not always given. Where it is, it says once, few, many or a class for expanded clones.

-	-	TRBJ2-5	TRBV7-3	TGTGCCAGCAGCTTCTTCGCCCAAGAGACCCAGTACTTC	CASSFFAQETQYF
-	-	TRBJ1-1	TRBV15	TGTGCCACCCGGCGTCTTGCGGGGGCGGCTTTCTTT	CATRRLAGAAFF
-	TRBD2	TRBJ2-7	TRBV27	TGTGCCAGCAGTTCCTTAGCGGGAGGGTGGGGCGAGCAGTACTTC	CASSSLAGGWGEQYF
once	TRBD1	TRBJ1-5	TRBV7-2	TGTGCCAGCAGCTTTGGGACAGGGGGGGTTCAGCCCCAGCATTTT	CASSFGTGGVQPQHF
-	TRBD1	TRBJ2-1	TRBV5-1	TGCGCCAGCAGCCCGTACTGGGACAGGGTCGGCAATGAGCAGTTCTTC	CASSPYWDRVGNEQFF
-	TRBD1	TRBJ2-3	TRBV27	TGTGCCAGCAGTTTATTGGCCAGGGGGCGATCAGATACGCAGTATTTT	CASSLLARGRSDTQYF
-	-	TRBJ2-1	TRBV7-3	TGTGCCAGCAGCTTAAAATACAATGAGCAGTTCTTC	CASSLKYNEQFF
-	TRBD1	TRBJ2-5	TRBV7-9	TGTGCCAGCAGCCCTGGACAGGGTAAGGAGACCCAGTACTTC	CASSPGQGKETQYF
-	-	TRBJ2-3	TRBV5-1	TGCGCCAGCAGCTTTACTAGCAGAACAGATACGCAGTATTTT	CASSFTSRTDTQYF
-	-	TRBJ1-1	TRBV7-2	TGTGCCAGCAGCTTTTGGGGGGGTACTGAAGCTTTCTTT	CASSFWGGTEAFF
-	TRBD1	TRBJ2-7	TRBV7-2	TGTGCCAGCAGCTTAGTTGTAACGGGACAGGCCTCCTACGAGCAGTACTTC	CASSLVVTGQASYEQYF
-	-	TRBJ1-2	TRBV6-4	TGTGCCAGGCTCGGGGGCCGGGGGTCTGGCTACACCTTC	CARLGGRGSGYTF
-	TRBD2	TRBJ2-7	TRBV5-6	TGTGCCAGCAGCCAATTAGCGGGGGGCTACGAGCAGTACTTC	CASSQLAGGYEQYF
few	TRBD1	TRBJ1-5	TRBV6-5	TGTGCCAGCAGCCAACGGACAGGGTGGAATCAGCCCCAGCATTTT	CASSQRTGWNQPQHF
-	-	TRBJ1-4	TRBV5-4	TGTGCCAGCAGCCCGGGATTAAACGCTAATGAAAAACTGTTTTTT	CASSPGLNANEKLFF
-	-	TRBJ2-7	TRBV28	TGTGCCAGCAGTTTATTGTGGAGCTCCTACGAGCAGTACTTC	CASSLLWSSYEQYF
-	-	TRBJ2-4	TRBV23-1	TGCGCCAGCAGTCAATCTCGCAGGGGCAGCGAAAACATTCAGTACTTC	CASSQSRRGSENIQYF
-	TRBD2	TRBJ2-1	TRBV28	TGTGCCAGCAGTCAGAGGACTAGCGGGAGTGGGGATGAGCAGTTCTTC	CASSQRTSGSGDEQFF
once	-	TRBJ2-7	TRBV7-2	TGTGCCAGCAGCAACCTTCAGGGGGGCGAGCAGTACTTC	CASSNLQGGEQYF
-	-	TRBJ1-1	TRBV2	TGTGCCAGCAGCTCTGGGACGGGGGACACTGAAGCTTTCTTT	CASSSGTGDTEAFF
-	TRBD1	TRBJ2-1	TRBV19	TGTGCCAGTAGCGACAGGGGACATCGGGGTGAGCAGTTCTTC	CASSDRGHRGEQFF
-	-	TRBJ1-2	TRBV6-1	TGTGCCAGCAGTGAATTTAATACAGGGTTCGGTAACTATGGCTACACCTTC	CASSEFNTGFGNYGYTF
few	-	TRBJ2-1	TRBV5-4	TGTGCCAGCAGCTTCGACTCGAGCTCCTACAATGAGCAGTTCTTC	CASSFDSSSYNEQFF
once	-	TRBJ2-4	TRBV29-1	TGCAGCGTTGAGGGGCGAGGATCTCGGAACATTCAGTACTTC	CSVEGRGSRNIQYF
-	-	TRBJ1-2	TRBV5-4	TGTGCCAGCAGCCTCGGCTTAACGACAGAATATGGCTACACCTTC	CASSLGLTTEYGYTF
-	-	TRBJ2-7	TRBV12-5	TGTGCTAGTGGCGACGGGCTATACGAGCAGTACTTC	CASGDGLYEQYF
-	-	TRBJ1-1	TRBV6-4	TGTGCCAGCATTGAAGCTTTCTTT	CASIEAFF
-	TRBD1	TRBJ2-5	TRBV19	TGTGCCAGTACGGACAGGGCTTTATCGGCCCAGTACTTC	CASTDRALSAQYF
-	TRBD2	TRBJ2-1	TRBV2	TGTGCCAGCAGTCCGGGACTAGCGGGATATGAGCAGTTCTTC	CASSPGLAGYEQFF
-	TRBD1	TRBJ1-1	TRBV11-2	TGTGCCAGCAGCTTTGCCGGGACAGCGAACACTGAAGCTTTCTTT	CASSFAGTANTEAFF
once	-	TRBJ2-1	TRBV5-1	TGCGCCAGCAGCTTGGGAGCGGGTACCTCCTACAATGAGCAGTTCTTC	CASSLGAGTSYNEQFF
once	-	TRBJ2-7	TRBV6-5	TGTGCCTCTTGGGGTTTTGAATCCTACGAGCAGTACTTC	CASWGFESYEQYF
-	-	TRBJ2-7	TRBV7-3	TGTGCCAGCAGCTTAAGTCCTAACACCAACTACGAGCAGTACTTC	CASSLSPNTNYEQYF
-	-	TRBJ2-7	TRBV2	TGTGCCAGCAGACCCGGCGGGGCGCCGTACGAGCAGTACTTC	CASRPGGAPYEQYF
-	-	TRBJ2-5	TRBV5-1	TGCGCCAGCAGCTTGGGGGGGACATCCCAAGAGACCCAGTACTTC	CASSLGGTSQETQYF